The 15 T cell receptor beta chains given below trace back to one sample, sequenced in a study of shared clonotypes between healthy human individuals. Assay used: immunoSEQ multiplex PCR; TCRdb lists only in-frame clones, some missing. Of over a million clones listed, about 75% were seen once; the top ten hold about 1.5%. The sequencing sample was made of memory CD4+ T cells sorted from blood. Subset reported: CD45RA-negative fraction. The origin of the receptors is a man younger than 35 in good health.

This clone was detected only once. The DNA for the CDR3 is TGCGCCAGCAGCTTGGAACAGTCCTACAATGAGCAGTTCTTC. It codes for CASSLEQSYNEQFF. The chain employs TRBV5-1 and TRBJ2-1; D unresolved. The V gene's germline CDR1 is SGHRS and CDR2 YFSETQ. The V end lost 0 bases, the J end lost 1 base, and 5 bases lay between the germline ends. This CDR3 contains 14 residues.

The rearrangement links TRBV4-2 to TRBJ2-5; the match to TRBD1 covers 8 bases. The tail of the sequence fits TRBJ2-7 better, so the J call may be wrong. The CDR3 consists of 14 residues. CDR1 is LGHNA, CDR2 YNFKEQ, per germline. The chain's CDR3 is CASSLTQGANEQYF. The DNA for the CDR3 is TGTGCCAGCAGCCTTACTCAGGGGGCCAACGAGCAGTACTTC.

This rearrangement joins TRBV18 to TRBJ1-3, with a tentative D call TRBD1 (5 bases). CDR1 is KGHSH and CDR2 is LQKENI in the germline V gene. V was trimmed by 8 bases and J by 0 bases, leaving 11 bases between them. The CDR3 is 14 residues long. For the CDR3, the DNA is TGTGCCAGCACCTCAGGGCTCTCTGGAAACACCATATATTTT. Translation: CASTSGLSGNTIYF. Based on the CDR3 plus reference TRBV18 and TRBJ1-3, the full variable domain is NAGVMQNPRHLVRRRGQEARLRCSPMKGHSHVYWYRQLPEEGLKFMVYLQKENIIDESGMPKERFSAEFPKEGPSILRIQQVVRGDSAAYFCASTSGLSGNTIYFGEGSWLTVV.

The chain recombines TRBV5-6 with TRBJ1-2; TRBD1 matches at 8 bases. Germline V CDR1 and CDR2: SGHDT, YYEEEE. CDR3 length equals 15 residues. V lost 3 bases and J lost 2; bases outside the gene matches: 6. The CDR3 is CASSYPGGANYGYTF. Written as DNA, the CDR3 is TGTGCCAGCAGCTACCCAGGGGGCGCCAACTATGGCTACACCTTC.

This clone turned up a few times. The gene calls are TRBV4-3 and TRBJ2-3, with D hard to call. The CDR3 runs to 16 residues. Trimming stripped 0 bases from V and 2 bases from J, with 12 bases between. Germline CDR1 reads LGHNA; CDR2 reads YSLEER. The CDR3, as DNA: TGCGCCAGCAGCCAAGATATCGGCGTTATCACAGATACGCAGTATTTT. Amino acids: CASSQDIGVITDTQYF.

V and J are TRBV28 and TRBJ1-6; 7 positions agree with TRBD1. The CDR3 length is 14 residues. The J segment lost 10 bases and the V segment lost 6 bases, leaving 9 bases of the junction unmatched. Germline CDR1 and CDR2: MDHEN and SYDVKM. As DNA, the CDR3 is TGTGCCAGCAGACCGGGACAGTCTCGCTCACCCCTCCACTTT. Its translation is CASRPGQSRSPLHF. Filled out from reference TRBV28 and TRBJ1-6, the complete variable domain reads DVKVTQSSRYLVKRTGEKVFLECVQDMDHENMFWYRQDPGLGLRLIYFSYDVKMKEKGDIPEGYSVSREKKERFSLILESASTNQTSMYLCASRPGQSRSPLHFGNGTRLTVT.

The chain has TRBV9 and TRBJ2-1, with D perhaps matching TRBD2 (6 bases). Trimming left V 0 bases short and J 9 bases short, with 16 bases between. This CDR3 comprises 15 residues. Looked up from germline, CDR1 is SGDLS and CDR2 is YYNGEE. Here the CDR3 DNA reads TGTGCCAGCAGCGTAGATGGCCGGGAGAGGACTGAGCAGTTCTTC. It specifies CASSVDGRERTEQFF.

The CDR3 DNA follows: TGTGCCAGCAGTCATCCGGGTCCTTATACCTACGAGCAGTACTTC. It translates to CASSHPGPYTYEQYF. The V call is TRBV25-1, the J call TRBJ2-7, with unresolved D. The CDR3 consists of 15 residues. Germline loops: CDR1 MGHDK, CDR2 SYGVNS. The V gene lost 5 bases and the J gene lost 2 bases, with 16 bases spanning the gap.

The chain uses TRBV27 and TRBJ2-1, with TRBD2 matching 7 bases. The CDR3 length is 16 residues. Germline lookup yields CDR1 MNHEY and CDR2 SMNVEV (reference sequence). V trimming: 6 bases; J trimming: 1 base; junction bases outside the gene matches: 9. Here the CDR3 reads CASSLGLVDSYNEQFF. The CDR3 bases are TGTGCCAGCAGCCTCGGACTAGTTGATTCCTACAATGAGCAGTTCTTC.

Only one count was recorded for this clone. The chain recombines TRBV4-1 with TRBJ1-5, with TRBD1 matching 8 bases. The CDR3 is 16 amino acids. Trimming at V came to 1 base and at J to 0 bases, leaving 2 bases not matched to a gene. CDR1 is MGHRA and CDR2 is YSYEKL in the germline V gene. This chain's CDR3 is CASSQGTGFSNQPQHF. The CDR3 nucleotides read TGCGCCAGCAGCCAAGGGACAGGGTTTAGCAATCAGCCCCAGCATTTT.

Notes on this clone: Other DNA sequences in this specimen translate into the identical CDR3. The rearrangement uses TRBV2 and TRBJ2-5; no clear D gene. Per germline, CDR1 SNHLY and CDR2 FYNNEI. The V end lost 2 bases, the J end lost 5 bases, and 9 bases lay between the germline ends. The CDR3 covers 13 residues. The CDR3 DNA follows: TGTGCCAGCAGTGAATCGGTTCAGGAGACCCAGTACTTC. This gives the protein CASSESVQETQYF.

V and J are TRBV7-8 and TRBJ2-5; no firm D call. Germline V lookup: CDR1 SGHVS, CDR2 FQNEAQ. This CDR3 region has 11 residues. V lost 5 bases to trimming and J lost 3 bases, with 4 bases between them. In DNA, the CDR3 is TGTGCCAGCAGCCCTAAAGAGACCCAGTACTTC. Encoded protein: CASSPKETQYF.

In nucleotides, the CDR3 is TGCAGCGTTGTTCAGTACGCAGATACGCAGTATTTT. Amino acids: CSVVQYADTQYF. This chain uses TRBV29-1 with TRBJ2-3; no firm D call. With 4 bases removed from V and 4 bases from J, the gap between germline ends came to 9 bases. Germline loops: CDR1 SQVTM, CDR2 ANQGSEA. CDR3 length equals 12 residues.

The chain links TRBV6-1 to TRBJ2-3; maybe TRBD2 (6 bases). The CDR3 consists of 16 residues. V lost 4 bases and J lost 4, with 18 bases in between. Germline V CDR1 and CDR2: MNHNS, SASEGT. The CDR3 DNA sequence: TGTGCCAGCAGTGCCCAAAGAGAGAGGAGGGCAGATACGCAGTATTTT. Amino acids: CASSAQRERRADTQYF.

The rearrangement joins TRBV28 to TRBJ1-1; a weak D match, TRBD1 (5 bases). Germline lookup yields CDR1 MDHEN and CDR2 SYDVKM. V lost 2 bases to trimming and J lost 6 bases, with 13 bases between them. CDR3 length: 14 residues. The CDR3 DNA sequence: TGTGCCAGCAGTTTAATTGGGGGGTTATCTGAAGCTTTCTTT. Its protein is CASSLIGGLSEAFF.